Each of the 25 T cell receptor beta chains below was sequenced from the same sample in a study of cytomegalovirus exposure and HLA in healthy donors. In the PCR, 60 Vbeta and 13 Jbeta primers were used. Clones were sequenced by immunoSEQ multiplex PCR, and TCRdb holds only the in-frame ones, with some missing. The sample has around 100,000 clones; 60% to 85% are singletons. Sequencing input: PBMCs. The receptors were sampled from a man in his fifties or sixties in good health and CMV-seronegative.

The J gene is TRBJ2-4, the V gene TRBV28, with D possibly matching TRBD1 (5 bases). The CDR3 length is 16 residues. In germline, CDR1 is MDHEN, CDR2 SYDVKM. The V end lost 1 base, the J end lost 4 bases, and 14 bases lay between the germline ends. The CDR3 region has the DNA TGTGCCAGCAGTTTATCCACAGGAACGATAAAAAACATTCAGTACTTC. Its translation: CASSLSTGTIKNIQYF.

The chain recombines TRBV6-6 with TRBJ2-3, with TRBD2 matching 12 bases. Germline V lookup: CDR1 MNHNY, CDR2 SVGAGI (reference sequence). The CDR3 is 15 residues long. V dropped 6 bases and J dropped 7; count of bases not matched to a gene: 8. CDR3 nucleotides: TGTGCCAGCAGGCACAGACTAGCGGGAGAGCATACGCAGTATTTT. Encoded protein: CASRHRLAGEHTQYF.

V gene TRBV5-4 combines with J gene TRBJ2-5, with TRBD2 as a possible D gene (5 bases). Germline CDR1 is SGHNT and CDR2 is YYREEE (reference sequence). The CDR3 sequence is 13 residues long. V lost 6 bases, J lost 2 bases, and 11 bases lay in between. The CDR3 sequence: CASTKDFQETQYF. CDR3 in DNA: TGTGCCAGCACCAAGGACTTTCAAGAGACCCAGTACTTC.

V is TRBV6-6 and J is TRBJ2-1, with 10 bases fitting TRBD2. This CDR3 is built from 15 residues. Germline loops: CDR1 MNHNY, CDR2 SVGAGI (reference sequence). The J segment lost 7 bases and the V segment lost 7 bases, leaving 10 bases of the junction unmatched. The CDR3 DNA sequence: TGTGCCAGCAACCCCCTAGCGGGAGTGGGTAATGAGCAGTTCTTC. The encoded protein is CASNPLAGVGNEQFF.

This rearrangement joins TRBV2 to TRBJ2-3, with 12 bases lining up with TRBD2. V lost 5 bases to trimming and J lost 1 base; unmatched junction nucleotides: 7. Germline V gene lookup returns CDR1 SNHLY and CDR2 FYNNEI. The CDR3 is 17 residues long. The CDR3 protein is CASSKERTSGGTDTQYF. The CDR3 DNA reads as TGTGCCAGCAGTAAAGAGAGGACTAGCGGGGGCACAGATACGCAGTATTTT.

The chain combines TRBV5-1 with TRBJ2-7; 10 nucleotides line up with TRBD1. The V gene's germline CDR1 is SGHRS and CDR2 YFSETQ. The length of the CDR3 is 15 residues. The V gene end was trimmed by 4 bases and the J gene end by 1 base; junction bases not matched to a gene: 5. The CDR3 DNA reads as TGCGCCAGCAGCCCGGACAGGGGGGTATCCTACGAGCAGTACTTC. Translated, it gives CASSPDRGVSYEQYF.

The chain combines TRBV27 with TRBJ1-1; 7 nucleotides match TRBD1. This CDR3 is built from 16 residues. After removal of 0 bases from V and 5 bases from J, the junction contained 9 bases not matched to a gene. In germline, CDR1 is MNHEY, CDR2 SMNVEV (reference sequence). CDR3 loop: CASSLSARQGVTEAFF. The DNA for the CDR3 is TGTGCCAGCAGTTTATCGGCTCGGCAGGGGGTGACTGAAGCTTTCTTT.

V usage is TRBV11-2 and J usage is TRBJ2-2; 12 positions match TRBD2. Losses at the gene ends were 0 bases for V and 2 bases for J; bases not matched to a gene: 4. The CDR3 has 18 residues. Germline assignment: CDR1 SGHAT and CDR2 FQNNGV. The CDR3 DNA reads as TGTGCCAGCAGCTTAGATCGACTAGCGGGGGAAAACACCGGGGAGCTGTTTTTT. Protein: CASSLDRLAGENTGELFF.

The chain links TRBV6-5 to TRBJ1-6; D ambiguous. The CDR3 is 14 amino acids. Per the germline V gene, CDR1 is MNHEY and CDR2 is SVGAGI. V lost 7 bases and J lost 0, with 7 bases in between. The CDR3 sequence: CASKISSYNSPLHF. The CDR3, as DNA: TGTGCCAGCAAGATTAGCTCCTATAATTCACCCCTCCACTTT.

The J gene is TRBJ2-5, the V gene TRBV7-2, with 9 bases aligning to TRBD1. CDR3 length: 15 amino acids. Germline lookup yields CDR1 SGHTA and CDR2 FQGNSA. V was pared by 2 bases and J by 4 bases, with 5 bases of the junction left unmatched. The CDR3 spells CASSLTGGIGETQYF. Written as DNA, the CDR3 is TGTGCCAGCAGCTTAACAGGGGGCATCGGAGAGACCCAGTACTTC.

The CDR3 spells CASSLMEPRTGGTDTQYF. In nucleotides, the CDR3 is TGCGCCAGCAGCTTGATGGAGCCAAGGACAGGGGGAACAGATACGCAGTATTTT. V and J are TRBV5-1 and TRBJ2-3; TRBD1 matches at 10 bases. J gave up 3 bases and V 1 base, and 11 bases lay outside the gene matches. CDR3 size: 18 residues. In germline, CDR1 is SGHRS, CDR2 YFSETQ.

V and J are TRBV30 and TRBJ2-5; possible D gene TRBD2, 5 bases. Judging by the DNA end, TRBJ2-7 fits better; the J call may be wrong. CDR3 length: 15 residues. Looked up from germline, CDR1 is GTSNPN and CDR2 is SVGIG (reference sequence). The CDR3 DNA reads TGTGCCTGGAGTGTAAAAGCGCTCCTAGGGAGCGAGCAGTACTTC. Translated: CAWSVKALLGSEQYF.

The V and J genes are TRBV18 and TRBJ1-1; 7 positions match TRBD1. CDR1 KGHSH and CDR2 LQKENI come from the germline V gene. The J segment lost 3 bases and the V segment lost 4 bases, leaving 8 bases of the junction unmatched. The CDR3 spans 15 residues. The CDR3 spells CASSQSPQGDTEAFF. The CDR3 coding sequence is TGTGCCAGCTCACAATCCCCCCAGGGGGACACTGAAGCTTTCTTT.

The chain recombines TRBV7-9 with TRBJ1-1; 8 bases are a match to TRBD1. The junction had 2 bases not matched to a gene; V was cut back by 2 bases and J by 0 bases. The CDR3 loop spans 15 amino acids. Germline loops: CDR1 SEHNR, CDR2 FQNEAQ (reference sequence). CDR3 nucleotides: TGTGCCAGCAGCTTAACGGGACAGGTGAACACTGAAGCTTTCTTT. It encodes CASSLTGQVNTEAFF.

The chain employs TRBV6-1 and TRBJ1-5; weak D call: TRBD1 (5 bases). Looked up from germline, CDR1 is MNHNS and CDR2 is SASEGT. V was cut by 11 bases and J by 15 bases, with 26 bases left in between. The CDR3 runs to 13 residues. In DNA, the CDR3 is TGTGCCTCCCAGGTCGGGACGGGGGGACCCAGGCATTTT. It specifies CASQVGTGGPRHF.

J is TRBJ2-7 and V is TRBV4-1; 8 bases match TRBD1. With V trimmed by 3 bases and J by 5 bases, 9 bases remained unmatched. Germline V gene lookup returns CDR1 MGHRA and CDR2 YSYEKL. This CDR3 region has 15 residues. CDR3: CASSQSRGRFDEQYF. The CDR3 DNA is TGCGCCAGCAGCCAGAGCAGGGGGCGCTTCGACGAGCAGTACTTC.

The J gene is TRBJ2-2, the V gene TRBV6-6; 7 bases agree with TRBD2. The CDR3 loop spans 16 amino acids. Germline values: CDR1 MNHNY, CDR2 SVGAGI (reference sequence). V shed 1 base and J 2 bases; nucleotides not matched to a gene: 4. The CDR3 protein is CASSYWGGGNTGELFF. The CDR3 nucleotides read TGTGCCAGCAGTTACTGGGGCGGGGGTAACACCGGGGAGCTGTTTTTT.

CDR3 loop: CASSFALPGSGYTF. The CDR3 nucleotides are TGTGCCAGCAGTTTCGCCTTACCAGGATCTGGCTACACCTTC. This chain joins TRBV28 and TRBJ1-2, with D hard to call. Germline V gene data show CDR1 as MDHEN and CDR2 as SYDVKM. The CDR3 consists of 14 residues. Trimming pared 3 bases from V and 7 bases from J, leaving 15 bases between.

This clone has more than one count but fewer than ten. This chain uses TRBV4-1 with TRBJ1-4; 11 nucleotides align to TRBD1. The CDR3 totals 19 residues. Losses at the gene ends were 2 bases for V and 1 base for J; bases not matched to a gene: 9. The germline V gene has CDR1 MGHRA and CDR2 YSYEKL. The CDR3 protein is CASSQSGTGGVGTNEKLFF. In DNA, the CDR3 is TGCGCCAGCAGCCAATCCGGGACAGGGGGTGTTGGAACTAATGAAAAACTGTTTTTT.

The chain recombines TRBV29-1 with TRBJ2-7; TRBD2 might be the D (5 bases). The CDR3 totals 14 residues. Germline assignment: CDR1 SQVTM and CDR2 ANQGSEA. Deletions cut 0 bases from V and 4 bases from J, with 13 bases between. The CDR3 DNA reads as TGCAGCGTTGAAGATGTTCGCGGGCAATACGAGCAGTACTTC. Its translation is CSVEDVRGQYEQYF.

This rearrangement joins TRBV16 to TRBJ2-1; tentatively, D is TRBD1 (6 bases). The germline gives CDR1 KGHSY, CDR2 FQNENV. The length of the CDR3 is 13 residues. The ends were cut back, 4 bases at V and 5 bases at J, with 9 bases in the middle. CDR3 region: CASSPGTNNEQFF. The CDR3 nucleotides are TGTGCCAGCAGCCCCGGGACAAACAATGAGCAGTTCTTC.

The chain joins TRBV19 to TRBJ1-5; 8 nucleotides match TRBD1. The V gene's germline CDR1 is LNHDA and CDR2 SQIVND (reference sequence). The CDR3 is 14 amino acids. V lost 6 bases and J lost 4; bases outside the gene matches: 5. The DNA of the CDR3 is TGTGCCAGTAGATCGGACAGGGAGAATCAGCCCCAGCATTTT. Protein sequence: CASRSDRENQPQHF. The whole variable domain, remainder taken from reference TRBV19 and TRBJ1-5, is DGGITQSPKYLFRKEGQNVTLSCEQNLNHDAMYWYRQDPGQGLRLIYYSQIVNDFQKGDIAEGYSVSREKKESFPLTVTSAQKNPTAFYLCASRSDRENQPQHFGDGTRLSIL.

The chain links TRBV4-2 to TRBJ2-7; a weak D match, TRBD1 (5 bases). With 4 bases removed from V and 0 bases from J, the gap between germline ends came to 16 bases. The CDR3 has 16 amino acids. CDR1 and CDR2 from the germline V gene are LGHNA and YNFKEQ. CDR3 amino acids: CASSRQQAPSSYEQYF. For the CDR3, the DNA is TGTGCCAGCAGCCGCCAACAGGCCCCGAGCTCCTACGAGCAGTACTTC.

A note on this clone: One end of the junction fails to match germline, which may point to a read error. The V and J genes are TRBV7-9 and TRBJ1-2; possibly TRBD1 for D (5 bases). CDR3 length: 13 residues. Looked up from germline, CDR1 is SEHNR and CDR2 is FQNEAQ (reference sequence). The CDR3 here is CSSSLGQGEGYTF. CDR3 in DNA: TGTTCCAGCAGCTTAGGGCAGGGTGAAGGCTACACCTTC.

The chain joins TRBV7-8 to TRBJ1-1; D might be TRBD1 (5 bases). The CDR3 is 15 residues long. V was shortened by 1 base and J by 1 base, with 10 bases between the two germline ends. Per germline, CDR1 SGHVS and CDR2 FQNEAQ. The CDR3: CASSLGGAENTEAFF. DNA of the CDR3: TGTGCCAGCAGCTTAGGCGGGGCCGAGAACACTGAAGCTTTCTTT.